The source of this T cell receptor (beta chain) is a study of regulatory T cells in long-lasting Graves disease. Researchers made TCR beta libraries by using iRepertoire HTBI primers and running Arm-PCR on CDR3 regions. TCRdb itself ran the multiplex PCR reads through MiXCR, one entry per CDR3 protein. Among about 240,000 distinct CDR3 sequences, around 20% were seen once, and the ten largest hold 11% to 15%. The time point is: newly diagnosed GD, antithyroid drugs for less than 3 months. Extracted RNA from PBMCs served as the source of the TCR library. Collection of peripheral blood (about 10 milliliters) was done using EDTA tubes. This clonotype was detected a few times. Its antigen is unknown. V lost 7 bases to trimming and J lost 6 bases, with 24 bases between them. The CDR3 is made up of 17 amino acids. From germline, CDR1 is PRHDT and CDR2 FYEKMQ (reference sequence). Findings and caveats of the study: Lower TCR diversity was seen in persistent Graves' patients than in newly diagnosed ones. Persistent disease samples used TRBV28, TRBJ1-2 and TRBJ2-5 preferentially.

The sample in question was peripheral blood mononuclear cells (PBMCs), obtained at new diagnosis, from a patient treated with antithyroid drugs. The chain employs TRBV13 and TRBJ2-2; D possibly corresponds to TRBD2 (6 bases). The TCR originated in a female donor with Graves disease. The CDR3 reads CASTRFWGETSPGELFF. The CDR3, as DNA: TGTGCCAGCACCCGCTTTTGGGGGGAGACCTCCCCCGGGGAGCTGTTTTTT. The full variable domain, rest sourced from reference TRBV13 and TRBJ2-2, is AAGVIQSPRHLIKEKRETATLKCYPIPRHDTVYWYQQGPGQDPQFLISFYEKMQSDKGSIPDRFSAQQFSDYHSELNMSSLELGDSALYFCASTRFWGETSPGELFFGEGSRLTVL.